These 4 T cell receptor beta chains were sequenced from one sample in a study of long-term antiretroviral therapy in people with HIV. Survey level was the resolution at which the v3.0 immunoSEQ assay ran. Assay: immunoSEQ multiplex PCR; the TCRdb copy retains only in-frame clones and omits some. The profile shows under 45,000 clones, roughly four fifths of them singletons. This sample comprised unsorted PBMCs, obtained 1 year after starting antiretroviral therapy. The receptors shown here come from a man in his late teens or twenties with HIV.

The CDR3 here is CASSWGQDYSGNTIYF. In nucleotides, the CDR3 is TGCGCCAGCAGCTGGGGACAGGATTACTCTGGAAACACCATATATTTT. The V and J genes are TRBV5-1 and TRBJ1-3, with 8 bases aligning to TRBD1. CDR1 and CDR2 from the germline V gene are SGHRS and YFSETQ. V lost 3 bases, J lost 0 bases, and 5 bases stayed unmatched. The length of the CDR3 is 16 residues.

The gene calls are TRBV2 and TRBJ1-2; D unclear. Trimming shortened V by 6 bases and J by 4 bases, and 6 bases separated the two germline ends. Germline V lookup: CDR1 SNHLY, CDR2 FYNNEI. The CDR3 covers 11 residues. CDR3 in amino acids: CASRAGYGYTF. In DNA form, the CDR3 reads TGTGCCAGCAGAGCAGGCTATGGCTACACCTTC.

This clone was recorded a few times. The chain employs TRBV7-2 and TRBJ2-7; D is uncertain. Per germline, CDR1 SGHTA and CDR2 FQGNSA. V gave up 5 bases and J gave up 4 bases, with 9 bases separating them. The CDR3 extends over 12 amino acids. CDR3 region: CASSKTGYEQYF. CDR3 DNA sequence: TGTGCCAGCAGCAAAACGGGTTACGAGCAGTACTTC. The entire variable domain, with the rest obtained from reference TRBV7-2 and TRBJ2-7, is as follows: GAGVSQSPSNKVTEKGKDVELRCDPISGHTALYWYRQSLGQGLEFLIYFQGNSAPDKSGLPSDRFSAERTGGSVSTLTIQRTQQEDSAVYLCASSKTGYEQYFGPGTRLTVT.

The chain recombines TRBV5-4 with TRBJ1-6; TRBD1 matches at 7 bases. CDR3 length equals 14 residues. J was trimmed by 7 bases and V by 5 bases; bases with no gene match: 6. Germline CDR1 reads SGHNT; CDR2 reads YYREEE (reference sequence). CDR3 region: CASSLGTANSPLHF. CDR3 in DNA: TGTGCCAGCAGTCTAGGGACAGCAAATTCACCCCTCCACTTT.